Each of the 15 T cell receptor beta chains below was sequenced from the same sample in a study of Graves' ophthalmopathy and Graves' hyperthyroidism. TCR beta CDR3 amplification used RNA transcripts. The first round was an RT-PCR with HTBI primers, and the second round was a multiplex PCR. One entry per CDR3 protein, called by TCRdb with MiXCR from the multiplex PCR reads. The table includes about 1.1 million distinct CDR3 sequences, about 38% detected once. Sequencing input: peripheral blood or thyroid tissue (not recorded which). Receptors originate from an adult man with Graves' hyperthyroidism.

This clonotype was counted only a few times. Sequence at one end of the junction differs from germline and may be a read error. The chain combines TRBV9 with TRBJ1-1; D is possibly TRBD1 (5 bases). The CDR3 spans 18 residues. Germline V lookup: CDR1 SGDLS, CDR2 YYNGEE. CDR3 loop: CASSARGTGLGMNTEALF. The CDR3, as DNA: TGTGCCAGCAGCGCCCGGGGAACAGGCCTGGGCATGAACACTGAAGCTCTCTTT.

This clonotype was observed many times. This chain joins TRBV9 and TRBJ2-7; tentatively, D is TRBD1 (5 bases). Germline CDR1 and CDR2: SGDLS and YYNGEE. CDR3 length: 16 amino acids. V shed 0 bases and J shed 2 bases, with 15 bases lying between them. CDR3 bases: TGTGCCAGCAGCGTAGGGTCTGGGGCGTTTACCTACGAGCAGTACTTC. Protein sequence: CASSVGSGAFTYEQYF.

At least ten counts were recorded for this clonotype. The rearrangement links TRBV5-1 to TRBJ1-1; maybe TRBD1 (6 bases). Germline CDR1 and CDR2: SGHRS and YFSETQ. The CDR3 length is 14 residues. Deletions cut 4 bases from V and 4 bases from J, with 14 bases between. Here the CDR3 DNA reads TGCGCCAGCAGCGGAGGGGGGTTGAGCACTGAAGCTTTCTTT. This sequence encodes CASSGGGLSTEAFF.

This clonotype showed up just once. This may be a read error: a much more frequent sequence differs by one nucleotide. The V and J genes are TRBV7-9 and TRBJ2-7, with 9 nucleotides matching TRBD1. The CDR3 totals 13 residues. CDR1 is SEHNR, CDR2 FQNEAQ, per germline (reference sequence). J gave up 6 bases and V 6 bases, and 6 bases lay outside the gene matches. CDR3: CASRRDRAGEQYF. The DNA of the CDR3 is TGTGCCAGCAGACGGGACAGGGCGGGCGAGCAGTACTTC.

This clonotype was counted ten times or more. The chain recombines TRBV19 with TRBJ1-5; 11 bases are a match to TRBD1. V lost 4 bases and J lost 0; bases outside the gene matches: 5. CDR3 length: 17 residues. CDR1 and CDR2 (germline): LNHDA, SQIVND (reference sequence). CDR3 coding DNA: TGTGCCAGTAGTACGGGGACAGGGGGTAGTAGCAATCAGCCCCAGCATTTT. Amino acids: CASSTGTGGSSNQPQHF.

There are many counts of this clonotype. This chain links TRBV25-1 with TRBJ2-6; 10 bases map to TRBD1. V was pared by 5 bases and J by 0 bases, with 4 bases of the junction left unmatched. CDR1 and CDR2 (germline): MGHDK, SYGVNS. The CDR3 sequence is 17 residues long. The CDR3 DNA reads as TGTGCCAGCAGTTTAAGACAGGGGGCCTCTGGGGCCAACGTCCTGACTTTC. This translates into CASSLRQGASGANVLTF.

In its sample, this clonotype was seen many times. The chain has TRBV7-9 and TRBJ2-7, with 10 bases fitting TRBD1. This CDR3 spans 12 amino acids. V trimming: 8 bases; J trimming: 6 bases; junction bases outside the gene matches: 4. From germline, CDR1 is SEHNR and CDR2 FQNEAQ (reference sequence). The CDR3, as DNA: TGTGCCAGCGGAGGGACAGGGGTCGAGCAGTACTTC. Translated, it gives CASGGTGVEQYF. The full variable domain, with the rest looked up from reference TRBV7-9 and TRBJ2-7, is DTGVSQNPRHKITKRGQNVTFRCDPISEHNRLYWYRQTLGQGPEFLTYFQNEAQLEKSRLLSDRFSAERPKGSFSTLEIQRTEQGDSAMYLCASGGTGVEQYFGPGTRLTVT.

This clonotype was found many times. The CDR3 DNA sequence: TGTGCCAGCAGTTACTCGCGGGGAACCTCCTACGAGCAGTACTTC. Its protein is CASSYSRGTSYEQYF. The J gene is TRBJ2-7, the V gene TRBV6-5, with D possibly matching TRBD2 (6 bases). Trimming pared 0 bases from V and 0 bases from J, leaving 9 bases between. The CDR3 length is 15 residues. Looked up from germline, CDR1 is MNHEY and CDR2 is SVGAGI.

This clonotype occurred many times. This chain connects TRBV29-1 to TRBJ1-2; the D gene is possibly TRBD1 (5 bases). The CDR3 loop spans 12 amino acids. Germline lookup yields CDR1 SQVTM and CDR2 ANQGSEA. V was cut by 7 bases and J by 3 bases, with 12 bases left in between. The CDR3 loop reads CSGGGTDYGYTF. The CDR3 coding sequence is TGCAGCGGGGGGGGGACTGACTATGGCTACACCTTC.

This clonotype was seen just once. This sequence joins TRBV7-8 and TRBJ1-4, with 7 nucleotides matching TRBD1. V shed 5 bases and J 13 bases; nucleotides not matched to a gene: 4. This CDR3 spans 11 amino acids. Germline V gene data show CDR1 as SGHVS and CDR2 as FQNEAQ. DNA for the CDR3: TGTGCCAGCAGCCCGGGACAGCGACTGTTTTTT. It codes for CASSPGQRLFF.

This chain uses TRBV20-1 with TRBJ2-7; 14 bases are shared with TRBD2. After removal of 2 bases from V and 2 bases from J, the junction contained 5 bases not matched to a gene. Germline V gene sequence: CDR1 DFQATT, CDR2 SNEGSKA (reference sequence). The CDR3 spans 16 residues. CDR3 residues: CSARLGLAGGAYEQYF. In DNA form, the CDR3 reads TGCAGTGCTAGACTAGGACTAGCGGGAGGAGCCTACGAGCAGTACTTC.

In this sample, this clonotype turned up a few times. The chain combines TRBV12-3 or TRBV12-4 with TRBJ1-1; possible D gene TRBD1, 5 bases. V lost 4 bases and J lost 4, with 13 bases in between. The CDR3 contains 14 residues. CDR3 nucleotide sequence: TGTGCCAGCAGTTCAGGTCAAAGGGGCACTGAAGCTTTCTTT. It encodes CASSSGQRGTEAFF.

This chain connects TRBV6-2 or TRBV6-3 to TRBJ2-5; D unclear. The CDR3 length is 14 residues. V dropped 6 bases and J dropped 2 bases, with 13 bases sitting between them. CDR1 MNHEY and CDR2 SVGEGT come from the germline V gene. The CDR3 DNA is TGTGCCAGCAGGGCCAGAAGGCTACAAGAGACCCAGTACTTC. It is translated as CASRARRLQETQYF.

This clonotype was observed a few times. The rearrangement joins TRBV20-1 to TRBJ2-2; 8 bases are shared with TRBD2. The CDR3 consists of 18 residues. The germline V gene has CDR1 DFQATT and CDR2 SNEGSKA (reference sequence). J lost 0 bases, V lost 0 bases, and 9 bases had no gene match. DNA of the CDR3: TGCAGTGCTAGAGATCTACTAGCGGATTCCCCGAACACCGGGGAGCTGTTTTTT. As protein: CSARDLLADSPNTGELFF.

Ten or more counts support this clonotype. The V and J genes are TRBV12-3 or TRBV12-4 and TRBJ1-2; D is possibly TRBD1 (6 bases). Between the trimmed V and J ends, which lost 5 bases and 4 bases, there was a span of 14 bases. The CDR3 is 14 residues long. This CDR3 is CASSGTGTSYGYTF. The CDR3 DNA reads as TGTGCCAGCAGTGGAACAGGGACAAGCTATGGCTACACCTTC.